Reported below is one T cell receptor (beta chain). This record comes from a study of blood T cell repertoires in COVID-19. Here immunoSEQ multiplex PCR was the method, and the copy in TCRdb shows in-frame clones only, minus some. The data contain roughly 370,000 clones, more than 75% of them seen just once; the ten biggest clones take up approximately 9.3%. Symptom resolution, clearance, or two negative PCRs marked the recovered donors of Cohort 3. The sample taken for sequencing was PBMCs or T cells enriched from blood (not recorded which). The receptor's source is a woman between 50 and 59 years old who had recovered from COVID-19.

This CDR3 is CATWLANYGYTF. Written as DNA, the CDR3 is TGTGCCACCTGGCTAGCTAACTATGGCTACACCTTC. The chain links TRBV28 to TRBJ1-2; D unclear. This CDR3 spans 12 amino acids. Germline V gene sequence: CDR1 MDHEN, CDR2 SYDVKM. The ends were cut back, 10 bases at V and 0 bases at J, with 9 bases in the middle.